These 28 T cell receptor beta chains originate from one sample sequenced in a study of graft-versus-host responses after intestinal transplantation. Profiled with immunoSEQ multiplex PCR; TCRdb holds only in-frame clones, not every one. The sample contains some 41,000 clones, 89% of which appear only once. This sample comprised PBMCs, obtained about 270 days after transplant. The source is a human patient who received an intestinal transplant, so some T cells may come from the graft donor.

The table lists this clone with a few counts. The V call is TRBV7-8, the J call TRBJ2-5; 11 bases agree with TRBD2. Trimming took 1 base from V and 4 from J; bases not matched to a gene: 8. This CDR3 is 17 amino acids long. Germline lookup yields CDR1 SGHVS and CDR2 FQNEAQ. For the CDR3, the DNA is TGTGCCAGCAGCTTAGTTAGCGGGGGGGCCAGGGGAGAGACCCAGTACTTC. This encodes CASSLVSGGARGETQYF.

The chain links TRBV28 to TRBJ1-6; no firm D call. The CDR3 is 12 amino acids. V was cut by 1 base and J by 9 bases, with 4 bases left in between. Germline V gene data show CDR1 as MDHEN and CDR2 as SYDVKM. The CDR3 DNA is TGTGCCAGCAGTTTATCAAGTTCACCCCTCCACTTT. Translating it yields CASSLSSSPLHF.

The chain's CDR3 is CASSSGLASGNTIYF. CDR3 DNA: TGTGCCAGTAGTAGTGGATTGGCCTCTGGAAACACCATATATTTT. The rearrangement uses TRBV19 and TRBJ1-3; D gene uncertain. This CDR3 contains 15 residues. Trimming left V 4 bases short and J 0 bases short, with 10 bases between. CDR1 and CDR2 (germline): LNHDA, SQIVND (reference sequence).

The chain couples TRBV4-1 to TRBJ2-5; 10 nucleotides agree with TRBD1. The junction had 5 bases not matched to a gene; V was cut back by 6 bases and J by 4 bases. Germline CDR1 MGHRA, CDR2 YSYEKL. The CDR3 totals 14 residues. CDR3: CASRRQGAGETQYF. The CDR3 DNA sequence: TGCGCCAGCAGAAGACAGGGGGCGGGAGAGACCCAGTACTTC.

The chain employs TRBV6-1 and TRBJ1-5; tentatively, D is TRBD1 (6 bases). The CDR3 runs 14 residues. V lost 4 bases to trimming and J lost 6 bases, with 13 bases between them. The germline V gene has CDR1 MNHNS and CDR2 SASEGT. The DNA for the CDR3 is TGTGCCAGCAGTGGTCTCAGGGGCGGTCAGCCCCAGCATTTT. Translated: CASSGLRGGQPQHF.

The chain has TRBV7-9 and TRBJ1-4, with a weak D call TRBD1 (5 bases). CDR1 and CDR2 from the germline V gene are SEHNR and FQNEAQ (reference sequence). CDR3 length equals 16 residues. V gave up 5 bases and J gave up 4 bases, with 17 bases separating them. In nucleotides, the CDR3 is TGTGCCAGCAGCCCCTCAAGCCAGGGCGATAATGAAAAACTGTTTTTT. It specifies CASSPSSQGDNEKLFF.

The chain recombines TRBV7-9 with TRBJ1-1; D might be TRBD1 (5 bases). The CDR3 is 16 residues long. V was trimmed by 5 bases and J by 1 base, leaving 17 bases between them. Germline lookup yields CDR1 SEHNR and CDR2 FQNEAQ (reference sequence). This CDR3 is CASSHDRVKWNTEAFF. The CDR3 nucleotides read TGTGCCAGCAGCCACGACAGAGTCAAGTGGAACACTGAAGCTTTCTTT. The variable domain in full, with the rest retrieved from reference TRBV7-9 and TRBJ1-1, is DTGVSQNPRHKITKRGQNVTFRCDPISEHNRLYWYRQTLGQGPEFLTYFQNEAQLEKSRLLSDRFSAERPKGSFSTLEIQRTEQGDSAMYLCASSHDRVKWNTEAFFGQGTRLTVV.

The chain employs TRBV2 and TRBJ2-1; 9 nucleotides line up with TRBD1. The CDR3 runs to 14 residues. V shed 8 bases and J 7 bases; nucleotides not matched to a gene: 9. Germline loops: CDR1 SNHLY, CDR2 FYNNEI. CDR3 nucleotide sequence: TGTGCCAGCTACAAGGCCGGGACAGGGAATGAGCAGTTCTTC. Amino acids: CASYKAGTGNEQFF.

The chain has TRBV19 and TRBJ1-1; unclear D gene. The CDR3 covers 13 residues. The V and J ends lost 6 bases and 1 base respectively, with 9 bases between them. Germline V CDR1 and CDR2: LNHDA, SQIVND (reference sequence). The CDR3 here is CASRTLGNTEAFF. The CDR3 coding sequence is TGTGCCAGTAGAACCTTGGGGAACACTGAAGCTTTCTTT.

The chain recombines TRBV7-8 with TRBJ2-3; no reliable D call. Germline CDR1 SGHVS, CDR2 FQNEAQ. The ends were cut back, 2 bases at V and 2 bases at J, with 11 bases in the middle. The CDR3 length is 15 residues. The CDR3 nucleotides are TGTGCCAGCAGCTTACCAAGGCAGCTCACAGATACGCAGTATTTT. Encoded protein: CASSLPRQLTDTQYF.

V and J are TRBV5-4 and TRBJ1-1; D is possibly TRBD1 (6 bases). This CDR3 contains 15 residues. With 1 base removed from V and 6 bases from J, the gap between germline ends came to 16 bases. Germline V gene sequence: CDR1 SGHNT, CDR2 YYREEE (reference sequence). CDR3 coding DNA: TGTGCCAGCAGCTTGAAGTGGGGGCGCGGTGCTGAAGCTTTCTTT. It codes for CASSLKWGRGAEAFF.

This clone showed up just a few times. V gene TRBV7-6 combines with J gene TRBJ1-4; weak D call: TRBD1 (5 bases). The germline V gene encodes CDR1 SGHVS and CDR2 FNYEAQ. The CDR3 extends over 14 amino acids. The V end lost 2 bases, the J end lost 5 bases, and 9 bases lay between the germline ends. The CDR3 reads CASSLSDTNEKLFF. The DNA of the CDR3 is TGTGCCAGCAGCTTATCGGACACGAATGAAAAACTGTTTTTT.

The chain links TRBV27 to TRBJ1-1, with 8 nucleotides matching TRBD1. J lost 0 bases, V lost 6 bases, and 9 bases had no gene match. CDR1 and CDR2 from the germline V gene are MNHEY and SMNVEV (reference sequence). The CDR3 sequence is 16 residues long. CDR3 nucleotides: TGTGCCAGCAGAGCAGGACAGGGAAGGTTGAACACTGAAGCTTTCTTT. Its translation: CASRAGQGRLNTEAFF.

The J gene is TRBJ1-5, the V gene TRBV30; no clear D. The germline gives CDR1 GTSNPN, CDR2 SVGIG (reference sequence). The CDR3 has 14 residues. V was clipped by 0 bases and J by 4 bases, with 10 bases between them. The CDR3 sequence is CAWSVGSSNQPQHF. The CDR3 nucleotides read TGTGCCTGGAGTGTGGGCAGCTCTAATCAGCCCCAGCATTTT. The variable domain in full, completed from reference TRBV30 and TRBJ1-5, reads SQTIHQWPATLVQPVGSPLSLECTVEGTSNPNLYWYRQAAGRGLQLLFYSVGIGQISSEVPQNLSASRPQDRQFILSSKKLLLSDSGFYLCAWSVGSSNQPQHFGDGTRLSIL.

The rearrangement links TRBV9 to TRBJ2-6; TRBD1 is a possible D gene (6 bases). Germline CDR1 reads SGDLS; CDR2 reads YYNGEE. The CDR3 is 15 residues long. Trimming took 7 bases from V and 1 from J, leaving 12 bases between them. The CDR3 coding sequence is TGTGCCAGCTTAGATGACAGGTCTGGGGCCAACGTCCTGACTTTC. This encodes CASLDDRSGANVLTF.

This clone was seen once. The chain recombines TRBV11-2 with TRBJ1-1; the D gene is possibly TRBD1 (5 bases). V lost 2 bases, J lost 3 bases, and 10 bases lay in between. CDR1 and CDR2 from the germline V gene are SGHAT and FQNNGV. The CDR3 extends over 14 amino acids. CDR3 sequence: CASSLMRGHTEAFF. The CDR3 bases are TGTGCCAGCAGCTTAATGAGGGGTCACACTGAAGCTTTCTTT.

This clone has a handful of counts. The CDR3 nucleotides are TGCGCCAGCAGCCTAATCGGACAGAGGATCGTTGAAGCTTTCTTT. It yields the protein CASSLIGQRIVEAFF. The chain joins TRBV4-1 to TRBJ1-1; maybe TRBD1 (6 bases). The CDR3 is 15 residues long. V gave up 4 bases and J gave up 7 bases, with 19 bases separating them. Germline values: CDR1 MGHRA, CDR2 YSYEKL.

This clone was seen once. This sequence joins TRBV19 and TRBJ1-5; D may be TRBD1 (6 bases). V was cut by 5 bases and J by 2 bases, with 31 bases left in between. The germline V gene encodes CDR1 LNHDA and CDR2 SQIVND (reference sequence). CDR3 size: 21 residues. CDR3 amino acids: CASSPPWNTGRIAWGNQPQHF. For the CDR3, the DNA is TGTGCCAGTAGTCCGCCTTGGAATACAGGGAGGATCGCTTGGGGCAATCAGCCCCAGCATTTT. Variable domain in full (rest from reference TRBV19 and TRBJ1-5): DGGITQSPKYLFRKEGQNVTLSCEQNLNHDAMYWYRQDPGQGLRLIYYSQIVNDFQKGDIAEGYSVSREKKESFPLTVTSAQKNPTAFYLCASSPPWNTGRIAWGNQPQHFGDGTRLSIL.

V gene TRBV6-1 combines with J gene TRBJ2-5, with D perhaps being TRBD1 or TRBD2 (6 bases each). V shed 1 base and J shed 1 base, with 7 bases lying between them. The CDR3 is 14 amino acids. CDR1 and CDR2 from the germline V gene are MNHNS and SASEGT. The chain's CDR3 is CASSEGGAQETQYF. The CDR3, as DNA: TGTGCCAGCAGTGAAGGGGGGGCCCAAGAGACCCAGTACTTC.

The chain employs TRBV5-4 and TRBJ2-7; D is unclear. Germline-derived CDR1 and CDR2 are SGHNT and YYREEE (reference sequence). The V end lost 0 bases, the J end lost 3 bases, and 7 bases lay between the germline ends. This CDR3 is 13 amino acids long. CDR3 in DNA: TGTGCCAGCAGCTTGGCCTACCACTACGAGCAGTACTTC. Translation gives CASSLAYHYEQYF.

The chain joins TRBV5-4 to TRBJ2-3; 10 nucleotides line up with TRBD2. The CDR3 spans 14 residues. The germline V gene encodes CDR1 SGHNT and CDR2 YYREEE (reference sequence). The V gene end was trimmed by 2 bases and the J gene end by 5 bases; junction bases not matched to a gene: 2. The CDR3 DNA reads TGTGCCAGCAGCTTTAGCGGGGGGAAAGATACGCAGTATTTT. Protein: CASSFSGGKDTQYF.

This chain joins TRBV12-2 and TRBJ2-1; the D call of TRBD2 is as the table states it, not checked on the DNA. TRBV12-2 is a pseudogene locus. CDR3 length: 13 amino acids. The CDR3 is CASRLGGEDEQFF. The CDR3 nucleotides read TGTGCAAGTCGCCTAGGGGGGGAGGATGAGCAGTTCTTC.

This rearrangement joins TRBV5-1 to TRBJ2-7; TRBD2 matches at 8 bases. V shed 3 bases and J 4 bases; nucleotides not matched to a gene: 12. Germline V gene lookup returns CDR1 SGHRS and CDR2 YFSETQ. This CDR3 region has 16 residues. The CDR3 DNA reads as TGCGCCAGCAGCTCCAGTCCGGGACTAGGAATGTACGAGCAGTACTTC. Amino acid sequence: CASSSSPGLGMYEQYF.

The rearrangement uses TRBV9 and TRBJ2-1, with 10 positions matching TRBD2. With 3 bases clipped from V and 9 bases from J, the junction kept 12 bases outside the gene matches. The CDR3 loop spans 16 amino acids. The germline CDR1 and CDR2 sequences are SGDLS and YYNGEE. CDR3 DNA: TGTGCCAGCAGCGGGGGGAGCGGGGGGGCCTTGGGTGAGCAGTTCTTC. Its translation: CASSGGSGGALGEQFF.

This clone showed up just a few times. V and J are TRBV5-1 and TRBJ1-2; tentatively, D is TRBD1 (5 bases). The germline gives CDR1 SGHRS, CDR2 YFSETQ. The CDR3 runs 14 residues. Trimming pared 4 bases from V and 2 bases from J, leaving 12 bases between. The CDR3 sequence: CASSRTGLNYGYTF. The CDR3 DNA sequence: TGCGCCAGCAGCAGAACGGGACTCAACTATGGCTACACCTTC.

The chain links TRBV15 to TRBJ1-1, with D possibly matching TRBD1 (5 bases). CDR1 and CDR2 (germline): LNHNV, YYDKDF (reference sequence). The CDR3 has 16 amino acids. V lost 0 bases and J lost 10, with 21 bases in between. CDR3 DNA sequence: TGTGCCACCAGCAGAGATCATATTATCGGGGGTCAGGGAGCTTTCTTT. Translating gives CATSRDHIIGGQGAFF.

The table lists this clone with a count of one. The CDR3 DNA follows: TGTGCCAGCAGCTCTACAGGGGTCACTTCACCCCTCCACTTT. Protein: CASSSTGVTSPLHF. The chain recombines TRBV5-8 with TRBJ1-6; 7 bases map to TRBD1. CDR1 SGHTS and CDR2 YDEGEE come from the germline V gene. The trim removed 3 bases at V and 9 bases at J, leaving 6 bases unmatched. This CDR3 has 14 amino acids.

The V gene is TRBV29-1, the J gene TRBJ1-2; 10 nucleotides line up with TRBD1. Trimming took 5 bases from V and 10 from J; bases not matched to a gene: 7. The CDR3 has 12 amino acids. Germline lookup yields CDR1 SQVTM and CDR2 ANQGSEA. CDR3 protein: CSVLRGTGAYTF. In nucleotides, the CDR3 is TGCAGCGTTCTTAGAGGGACAGGGGCCTACACCTTC.